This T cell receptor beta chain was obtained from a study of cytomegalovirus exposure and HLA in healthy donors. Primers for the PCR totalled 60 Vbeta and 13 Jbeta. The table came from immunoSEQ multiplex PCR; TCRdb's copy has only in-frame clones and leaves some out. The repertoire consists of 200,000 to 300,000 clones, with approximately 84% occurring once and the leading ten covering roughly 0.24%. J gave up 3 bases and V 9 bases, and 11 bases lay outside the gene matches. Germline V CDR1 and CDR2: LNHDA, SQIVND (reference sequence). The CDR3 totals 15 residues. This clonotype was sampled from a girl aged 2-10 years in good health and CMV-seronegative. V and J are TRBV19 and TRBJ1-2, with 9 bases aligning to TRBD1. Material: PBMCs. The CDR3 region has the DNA TGTGCCAGCCTACCGGGACAGGGTGTTTACTATGGCTACACCTTC. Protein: CASLPGQGVYYGYTF.